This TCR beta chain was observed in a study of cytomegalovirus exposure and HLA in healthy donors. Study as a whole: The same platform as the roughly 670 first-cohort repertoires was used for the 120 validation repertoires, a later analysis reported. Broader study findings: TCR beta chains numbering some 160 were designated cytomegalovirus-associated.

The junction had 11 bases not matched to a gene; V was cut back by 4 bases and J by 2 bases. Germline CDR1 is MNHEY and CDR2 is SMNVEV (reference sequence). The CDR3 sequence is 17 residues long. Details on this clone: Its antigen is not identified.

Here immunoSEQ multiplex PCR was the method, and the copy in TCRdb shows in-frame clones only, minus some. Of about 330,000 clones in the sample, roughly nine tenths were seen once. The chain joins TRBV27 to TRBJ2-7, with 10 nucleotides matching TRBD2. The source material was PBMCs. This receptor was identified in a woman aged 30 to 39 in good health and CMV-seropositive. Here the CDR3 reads CASSSTWSGREPYEQYF. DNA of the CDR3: TGTGCCAGCAGTTCCACCTGGAGCGGGAGGGAGCCCTACGAGCAGTACTTC.